A single T cell receptor beta chain is shown here with its context. Its target antigen remains unknown. There are no base qualities to consult, and no much larger clone falls within one base. The data are from a study of blood T cell repertoires in COVID-19 (dated by TCRdb to 2018 to 2020). Regarding the complete study: The collaborator samples originated in the United States, Italy and Spain and spanned the acute and convalescent phases of COVID-19. HLA class I and class II types, where available, came from metadata supplied by the sample provider rather than from assay-based typing. A de-identified subject ID, COVID-19 status, age in years and sex were almost always included in the sample metadata. The samples were drawn from the first 160 participants of the ongoing ImmuneRACE study and from 1,254 subjects provided by 6 global collaborators. The material from the prospective study consisted of cDNA or gDNA derived from T cells, B-cell-depleted T cells, or PBMCs. The repertoires were released in a freely available public database intended as a resource for research on the immune response to SARS-CoV-2. Deeply sampled blood TCRbeta repertoires from subjects exposed to, actively infected with, or recovered from COVID-19 were included in the dataset.

General conclusions and limits of the study: The quantity of clinical and demographic metadata differed by source and by participant and was supplied without curation.

Enrolling through a virtual design, the prospective study's participants ranged in age from about 18 to 100 years and lived across more than 20 United States geographic areas. Cohort assignment in the prospective study relied on participant-reported clinical history from a screening survey and a study questionnaire. Recovered participants in ImmuneRACE Cohort 3 were defined as having two consecutive negative NP/OP PCR tests, clearance from a healthcare professional, or resolution of symptoms. In the prospective study, mobile phlebotomists collected whole blood, serum and a nasopharyngeal or oropharyngeal swab from each participant. Additional blood draws and questionnaires over an approximately 2-month period could optionally be provided by prospective study participants. Blood samples from the prospective study were shipped frozen or at room temperature prior to DNA extraction. Trimming removed 5 bases from V and 2 bases from J; the gene matches leave 4 bases unexplained. From the germline V gene, CDR1 is WSHSY and CDR2 is SAAADI. From the cysteine through the phenylalanine, the CDR3 covers 14 amino acids. Only CDR3 DNA remains: 42 bases, in frame from the first base.

TCRbeta CDR3 regions were amplified from genomic DNA by means of the immunoSEQ Assay, a bias-controlled multiplex PCR. The paper's data handling went like this. The number of nucleated cells in each sample was estimated by amplification of reference gene primers within the assay. Sequence reads were collapsed and filtered to measure the absolute abundance of every unique TCRbeta CDR3 rearrangement. For each sample, productive Simpson clonality was calculated as the square root of Simpson's diversity index over productive rearrangements. This is the immuneACCESS table as TCRdb keeps it, with only in-frame sequences that have V and J called. A part of the clones is gone; compared with another copy, unresolved V genes explain less than half, and the rest is unexplained. V, J and clone size reflect that table, while D and trimming were determined from the DNA. The sample profile shows around 260,000 clones; approximately 90% of them were found once. The top ten clones comprise more than 0.95% of the sample.

Sequencing was performed on PBMCs or T cells enriched from blood (not recorded which). The sequence is built from TRBV10-2 and TRBJ2-7; the central 9 bases match TRBD2. The source of this sequence is a young woman who had recovered from COVID-19. The CDR3 in this case is CASSPSGATYEQYF. The DNA is TGCGCCAGCAGTCCTAGCGGGGCAACCTACGAGCAGTACTTC.